This paragraph covers one T cell receptor beta chain sequence. This entry belongs to a study of OX40 agonist ivuxolimab in advanced cancers. TCRdb's copy holds only in-frame clones and misses some; the assay was immunoSEQ multiplex PCR. The top ten clones hold roughly 0.61% of a sample with approximately 76,000 clones, about 82% of them seen once. In germline, CDR1 is SGHTA, CDR2 FQGNSA. Trimming took off 1 base at V and 11 bases at J, with 9 bases between the two ends. This CDR3 is built from 13 residues. This sample comprised CD4+ or CD8+ T cells sorted from blood, obtained in a trial of the OX40 agonist ivuxolimab. The chain joins TRBV7-2 to TRBJ1-6; D remains unclear. The sequence was obtained from an adult with an advanced solid tumor such as melanoma, head and neck, liver or kidney cancer. The CDR3: CASSLVGRTPLHF. The DNA of the CDR3 is TGTGCCAGCAGCTTAGTCGGGAGAACACCCCTCCACTTT.